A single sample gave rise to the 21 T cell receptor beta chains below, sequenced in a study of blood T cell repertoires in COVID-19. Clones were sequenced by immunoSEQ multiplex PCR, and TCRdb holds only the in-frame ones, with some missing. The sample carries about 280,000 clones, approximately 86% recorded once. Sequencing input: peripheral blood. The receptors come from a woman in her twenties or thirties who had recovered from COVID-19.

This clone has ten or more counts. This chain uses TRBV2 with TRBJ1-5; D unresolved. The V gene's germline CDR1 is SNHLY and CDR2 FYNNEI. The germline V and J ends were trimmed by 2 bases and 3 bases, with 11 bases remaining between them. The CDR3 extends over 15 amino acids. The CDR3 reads CASSEMGRDNQPQHF. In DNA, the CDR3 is TGTGCCAGCAGTGAAATGGGGAGAGACAATCAGCCCCAGCATTTT.

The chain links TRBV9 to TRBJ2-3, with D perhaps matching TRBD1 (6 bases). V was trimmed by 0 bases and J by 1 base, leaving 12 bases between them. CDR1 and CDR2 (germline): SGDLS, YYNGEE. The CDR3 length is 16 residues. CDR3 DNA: TGTGCCAGCAGCGTAGGAGGGACACCGGGCACAGATACGCAGTATTTT. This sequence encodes CASSVGGTPGTDTQYF.

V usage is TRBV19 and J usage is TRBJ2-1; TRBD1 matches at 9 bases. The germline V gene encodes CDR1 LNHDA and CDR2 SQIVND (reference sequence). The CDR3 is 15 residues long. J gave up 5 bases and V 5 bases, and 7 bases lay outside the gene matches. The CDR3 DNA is TGTGCCAGTAGTGAACAGGGGGCAGGTGACAATGAGCAGTTCTTC. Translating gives CASSEQGAGDNEQFF.

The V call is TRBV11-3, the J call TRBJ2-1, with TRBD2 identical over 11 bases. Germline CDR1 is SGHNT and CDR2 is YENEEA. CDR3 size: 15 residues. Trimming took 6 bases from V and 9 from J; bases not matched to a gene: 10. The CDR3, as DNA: TGTGCCAGCAGTTTTAGCGGGGGGGCGGTGGGTGAGCAGTTCTTC. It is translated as CASSFSGGAVGEQFF.

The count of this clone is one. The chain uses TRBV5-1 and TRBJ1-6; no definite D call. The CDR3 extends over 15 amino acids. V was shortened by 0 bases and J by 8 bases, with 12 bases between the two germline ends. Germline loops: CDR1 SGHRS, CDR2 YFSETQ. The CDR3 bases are TGCGCCAGCAGCTTGGTAGTTTCTCCCCATTCACCCCTCCACTTT. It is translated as CASSLVVSPHSPLHF. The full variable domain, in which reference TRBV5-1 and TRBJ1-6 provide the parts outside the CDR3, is KAGVTQTPRYLIKTRGQQVTLSCSPISGHRSVSWYQQTPGQGLQFLFEYFSETQRNKGNFPGRFSGRQFSNSRSEMNVSTLELGDSALYLCASSLVVSPHSPLHFGNGTRLTVT.

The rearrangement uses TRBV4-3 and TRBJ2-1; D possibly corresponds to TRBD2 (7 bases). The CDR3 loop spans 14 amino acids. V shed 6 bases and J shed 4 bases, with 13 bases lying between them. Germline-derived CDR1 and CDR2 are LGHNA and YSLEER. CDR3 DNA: TGCGCCAGCAGTCTGAGCGGGACATACAATGAGCAGTTCTTC. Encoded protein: CASSLSGTYNEQFF.

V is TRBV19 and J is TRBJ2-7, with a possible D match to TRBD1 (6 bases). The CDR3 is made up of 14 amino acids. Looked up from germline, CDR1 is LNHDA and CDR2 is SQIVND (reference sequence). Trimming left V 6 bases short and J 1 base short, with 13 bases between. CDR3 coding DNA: TGTGCCAGTAGGGGGGCAGGGGCTTCCTACGAGCAGTACTTC. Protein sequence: CASRGAGASYEQYF.

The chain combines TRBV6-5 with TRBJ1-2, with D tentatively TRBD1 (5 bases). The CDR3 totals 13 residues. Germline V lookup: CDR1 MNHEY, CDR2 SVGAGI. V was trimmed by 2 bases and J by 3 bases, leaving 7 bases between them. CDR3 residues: CASSYGAYYGYTF. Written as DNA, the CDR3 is TGTGCCAGCAGTTACGGGGCATACTATGGCTACACCTTC.

CDR3 nucleotides: TGTGCCAGCAGTTTCCCGGGGGGTGAGGACTATGGCTACACCTTC. Amino acids: CASSFPGGEDYGYTF. The rearrangement links TRBV25-1 to TRBJ1-2; D possibly corresponds to TRBD1 (5 bases). The CDR3 covers 15 residues. Trimming took 5 bases from V and 3 from J, leaving 16 bases between them. Per germline, CDR1 MGHDK and CDR2 SYGVNS.

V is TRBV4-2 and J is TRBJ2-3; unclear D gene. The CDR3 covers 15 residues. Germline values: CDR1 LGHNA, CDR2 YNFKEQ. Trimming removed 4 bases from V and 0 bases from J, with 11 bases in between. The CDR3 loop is CASSLVVGSTDTQYF. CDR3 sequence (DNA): TGTGCCAGCAGCCTCGTAGTGGGCAGCACAGATACGCAGTATTTT.

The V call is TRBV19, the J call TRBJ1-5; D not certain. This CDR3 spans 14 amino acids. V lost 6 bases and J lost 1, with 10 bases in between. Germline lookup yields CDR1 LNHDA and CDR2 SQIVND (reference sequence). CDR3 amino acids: CASSHQQSNQPQHF. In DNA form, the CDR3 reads TGTGCCAGTAGCCATCAACAGAGCAATCAGCCCCAGCATTTT.

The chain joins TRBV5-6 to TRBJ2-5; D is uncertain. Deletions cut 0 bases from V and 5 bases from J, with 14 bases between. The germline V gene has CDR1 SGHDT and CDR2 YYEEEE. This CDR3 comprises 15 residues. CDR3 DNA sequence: TGTGCCAGCAGCTTGGTCTCGTGGTCACGGGAGACCCAGTACTTC. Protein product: CASSLVSWSRETQYF. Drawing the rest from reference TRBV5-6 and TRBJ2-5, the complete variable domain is DAGVTQSPTHLIKTRGQQVTLRCSPKSGHDTVSWYQQALGQGPQFIFQYYEEEERQRGNFPDRFSGHQFPNYSSELNVNALLLGDSALYLCASSLVSWSRETQYFGPGTRLLVL.

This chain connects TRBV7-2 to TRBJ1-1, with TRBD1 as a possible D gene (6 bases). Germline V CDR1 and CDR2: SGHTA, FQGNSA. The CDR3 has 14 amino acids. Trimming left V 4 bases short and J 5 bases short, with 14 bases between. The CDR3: CASSWTEELTEAFF. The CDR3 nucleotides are TGTGCCAGCAGCTGGACAGAAGAGTTAACTGAAGCTTTCTTT.

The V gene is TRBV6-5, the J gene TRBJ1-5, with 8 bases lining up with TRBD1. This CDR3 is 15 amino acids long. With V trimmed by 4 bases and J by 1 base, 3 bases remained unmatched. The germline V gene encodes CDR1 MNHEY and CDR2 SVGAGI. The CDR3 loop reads CASSFRQGSNQPQHF. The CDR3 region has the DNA TGTGCCAGCAGTTTTAGACAGGGGAGCAATCAGCCCCAGCATTTT.

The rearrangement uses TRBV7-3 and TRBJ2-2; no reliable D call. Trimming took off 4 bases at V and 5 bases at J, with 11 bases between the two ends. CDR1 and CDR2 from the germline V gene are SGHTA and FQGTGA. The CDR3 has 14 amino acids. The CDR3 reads CASSSSRATGELFF. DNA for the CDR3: TGTGCCAGCAGCTCGTCTAGAGCAACCGGGGAGCTGTTTTTT.

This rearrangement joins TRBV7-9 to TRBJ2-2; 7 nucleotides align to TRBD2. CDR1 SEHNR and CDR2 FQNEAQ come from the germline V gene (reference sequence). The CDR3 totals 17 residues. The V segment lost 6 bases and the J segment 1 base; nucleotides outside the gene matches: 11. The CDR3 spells CASRDLLERGNTGELFF. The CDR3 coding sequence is TGTGCCAGCAGGGACCTTCTGGAGCGGGGGAACACCGGGGAGCTGTTTTTT.

The CDR3 loop is CASSGTDGDEQFF. As DNA, the CDR3 is TGTGCCAGCAGCGGAACCGATGGAGATGAGCAGTTCTTC. V is TRBV9 and J is TRBJ2-1; D gene ambiguous. The V and J ends lost 3 bases and 8 bases respectively, with 12 bases between them. CDR1 SGDLS and CDR2 YYNGEE come from the germline V gene. The CDR3 consists of 13 residues.

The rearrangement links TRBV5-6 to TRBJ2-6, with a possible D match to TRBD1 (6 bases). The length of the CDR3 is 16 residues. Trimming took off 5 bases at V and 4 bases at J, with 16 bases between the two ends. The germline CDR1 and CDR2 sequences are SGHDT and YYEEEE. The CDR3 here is CASRLLQGVGANVLTF. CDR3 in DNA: TGTGCCAGCAGGTTGTTACAGGGTGTAGGGGCCAACGTCCTGACTTTC.

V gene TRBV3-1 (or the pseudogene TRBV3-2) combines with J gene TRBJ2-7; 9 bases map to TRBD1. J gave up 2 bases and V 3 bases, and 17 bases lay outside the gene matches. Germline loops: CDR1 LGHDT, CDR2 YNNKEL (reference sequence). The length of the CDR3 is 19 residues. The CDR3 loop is CASSQYKVTDRGRTYEQYF. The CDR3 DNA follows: TGTGCCAGCAGCCAGTATAAAGTTACCGACAGGGGGAGGACCTACGAGCAGTACTTC.

This chain's CDR3 is CASRPRQMGIYGYTF. The CDR3 DNA sequence: TGTGCCAGCAGGCCTAGACAGATGGGCATTTATGGCTACACCTTC. The J gene is TRBJ1-2, the V gene TRBV4-2; perhaps TRBD1 as D (5 bases). The CDR3 length is 15 residues. Trimming cost V 6 bases and J 5 bases, with 19 bases left between them. The germline gives CDR1 LGHNA, CDR2 YNFKEQ.

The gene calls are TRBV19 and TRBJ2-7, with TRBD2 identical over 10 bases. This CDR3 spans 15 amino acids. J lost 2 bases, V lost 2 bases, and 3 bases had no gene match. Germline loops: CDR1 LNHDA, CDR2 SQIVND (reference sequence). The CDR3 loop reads CASSIRTSGPYEQYF. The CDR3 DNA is TGTGCCAGTAGTATACGGACTAGCGGTCCCTACGAGCAGTACTTC.